These 21 T cell receptor beta chains came from one sample sequenced in a study of blood T cell repertoires in COVID-19 (dated by TCRdb to about 2020). The method behind the library was the immunoSEQ multiplex PCR assay. What TCRdb holds here is the immuneACCESS table cut down to in-frame rearrangements. Part of the clones is not present; checked against another copy, under half of the missing clones reflect an unresolved V gene, and the others are unexplained. In all, the sample holds about 160,000 clones, and approximately 82% of those were seen once. Clones ranked in the top ten supply approximately 4.7% of the sample. The sequenced material came from PBMCs or T cells enriched from blood (not recorded which). Receptor source: a woman in her 50s who had recovered from COVID-19.

The genes are TRBV30 and TRBJ1-1; 7 nucleotides agree with TRBD1. The junction had 0 bases not matched to a gene; V was cut back by 2 bases and J by 0 bases. This CDR3 is 13 amino acids long. From germline, CDR1 is GTSNPN and CDR2 SVGIG (reference sequence). CDR3 loop: CAWSRGLNTEAFF. CDR3 coding DNA: TGTGCCTGGAGTAGGGGGCTGAACACTGAAGCTTTCTTT.

The chain carries TRBV5-6 and TRBJ2-2; D unclear. V gave up 6 bases and J gave up 1 base, with 7 bases separating them. The CDR3 is 13 amino acids. Per germline, CDR1 SGHDT and CDR2 YYEEEE. The CDR3, as DNA: TGTGCCAGCACCCCCCGGAACACCGGGGAGCTGTTTTTT. This codes for CASTPRNTGELFF.

The chain recombines TRBV6-5 with TRBJ2-1; TRBD1 matches at 8 bases. Looked up from germline, CDR1 is MNHEY and CDR2 is SVGAGI. Germline trimming cut 5 bases from V and 12 bases from J; bases unmatched to any gene: 15. The CDR3 loop spans 15 amino acids. This CDR3 is CASSRRQGSLFGQFF. The CDR3 coding sequence is TGTGCCAGCAGTCGAAGACAGGGGTCTCTGTTTGGGCAGTTCTTC.

This clone was seen more than once but under ten times. CDR3 in DNA: TGTGCCAGCAGTGGGGACAGCCACCTCGAGCAGTACGTC. Its translation: CASSGDSHLEQYV. The chain combines TRBV6-2 or TRBV6-3 with TRBJ2-7; 7 bases agree with TRBD1. Germline V gene data show CDR1 as MNHEY and CDR2 as SVGEGT. The CDR3 loop spans 13 amino acids. Germline trimming cut 5 bases from V and 6 bases from J; bases unmatched to any gene: 7.

V usage is TRBV11-2 and J usage is TRBJ2-3, with TRBD2 matching over 13 bases. V gave up 1 base and J gave up 2 bases; unmatched junction bases: 6. Germline values: CDR1 SGHAT, CDR2 FQNNGV. The CDR3 runs to 18 residues. CDR3: CASSLGYTSGGDTDTQYF. CDR3 in DNA: TGTGCCAGCAGCTTAGGTTACACTAGCGGGGGGGACACAGATACGCAGTATTTT. The whole variable domain, filled in from reference TRBV11-2 and TRBJ2-3, reads EAGVAQSPRYKIIEKRQSVAFWCNPISGHATLYWYQQILGQGPKLLIQFQNNGVVDDSQLPKDRFSAERLKGVDSTLKIQPAKLEDSAVYLCASSLGYTSGGDTDTQYFGPGTRLTVL.

This sequence joins TRBV3-1 (or the pseudogene TRBV3-2) and TRBJ2-2, with D unresolved. This CDR3 is built from 13 residues. Germline V lookup: CDR1 LGHDT, CDR2 YNNKEL (reference sequence). V was clipped by 7 bases and J by 7 bases, with 13 bases between them. This chain's CDR3 is CASIQNRVGELFF. DNA for the CDR3: TGTGCCAGCATCCAGAATAGAGTCGGGGAGCTGTTTTTT.

The V call is TRBV28, the J call TRBJ2-7; D is perhaps TRBD1 (6 bases). The CDR3 has 16 residues. With 3 bases removed from V and 1 base from J, the gap between germline ends came to 16 bases. CDR1 is MDHEN, CDR2 SYDVKM, per germline. The CDR3 coding sequence is TGTGCCAGCAGTTTCCGACTCAGGGGTAGGTCCTACGAGCAGTACGTC. This encodes CASSFRLRGRSYEQYV.

The chain is built from TRBV30 and TRBJ1-6; TRBD1 might be the D (6 bases). This CDR3 is built from 14 residues. Trimming took off 0 bases at V and 7 bases at J, with 10 bases between the two ends. Germline V gene sequence: CDR1 GTSNPN, CDR2 SVGIG (reference sequence). The CDR3 protein is CAWSVGAWNSPLHF. In DNA, the CDR3 is TGTGCCTGGAGTGTGGGGGCCTGGAATTCACCCCTCCACTTT.

V is TRBV30 and J is TRBJ1-4; D remains unclear. Trimming shortened V by 1 base and J by 8 bases, and 14 bases separated the two germline ends. The CDR3 is 14 residues long. Per the germline V gene, CDR1 is GTSNPN and CDR2 is SVGIG (reference sequence). Written as DNA, the CDR3 is TGTGCCTGGAGTGCCTCCCCGGGTTTCGAAAAACTGTTTTTT. This codes for CAWSASPGFEKLFF.

J is TRBJ1-2 and V is TRBV5-1; TRBD1 matches 9 bases. Germline V CDR1 and CDR2: SGHRS, YFSETQ. The CDR3 loop spans 14 amino acids. The V and J ends lost 2 bases and 7 bases, in that order; junction bases with no gene match: 6. CDR3 DNA sequence: TGCGCCAGCAGCTTCCGGGACAGGGATGCTGGCTACACCTTC. Protein sequence: CASSFRDRDAGYTF.

The V and J genes are TRBV5-4 and TRBJ2-2; 15 nucleotides agree with TRBD2. Germline V gene lookup returns CDR1 SGHNT and CDR2 YYREEE (reference sequence). The J segment lost 1 base and the V segment lost 4 bases, leaving 5 bases of the junction unmatched. The CDR3 loop spans 18 amino acids. CDR3: CASSRGTSGGLNTGELFF. CDR3 coding DNA: TGTGCCAGCAGCCGAGGGACTAGCGGGGGGCTGAACACCGGGGAGCTGTTTTTT.

The CDR3, as DNA: TGTGCCAGCACCCCCCTCCGGAACACCGGGGAGCTGTTTTTT. This sequence encodes CASTPLRNTGELFF. The V and J genes are TRBV11-3 and TRBJ2-2; D call uncertain. The CDR3 has 14 amino acids. V shed 7 bases and J shed 1 base, with 10 bases lying between them. Per the germline V gene, CDR1 is SGHNT and CDR2 is YENEEA.

This clone was seen only a few times. This chain connects TRBV7-9 to TRBJ1-6, with 7 positions matching TRBD1. Germline V lookup: CDR1 SEHNR, CDR2 FQNEAQ (reference sequence). The CDR3 is made up of 15 amino acids. With 5 bases clipped from V and 10 bases from J, the junction kept 11 bases outside the gene matches. The CDR3 loop is CASSPGTALGSPLHF. In nucleotides, the CDR3 is TGTGCCAGCAGCCCAGGGACAGCGTTAGGCTCACCCCTCCACTTT.

This clone was detected only a few times. The chain is built from TRBV24-1 and TRBJ1-2, with 7 bases fitting TRBD1. The germline V gene has CDR1 KGHDR and CDR2 SFDVKD. This CDR3 is built from 17 residues. J was trimmed by 8 bases and V by 0 bases; bases with no gene match: 14. This CDR3 is CATSDLRQLPYRGGYTF. CDR3 sequence (DNA): TGTGCCACCAGTGATTTGCGCCAATTACCATACAGGGGCGGCTACACCTTC.

CDR3 sequence reads: CASSFELRDTQYF. The DNA for the CDR3 is TGTGCCAGCAGTTTTGAGCTTCGGGATACGCAGTATTTT. The chain employs TRBV27 and TRBJ2-3; D remains ambiguous. Germline V lookup: CDR1 MNHEY, CDR2 SMNVEV (reference sequence). Trimming left V 3 bases short and J 6 bases short, with 10 bases between. This CDR3 contains 13 residues.

The CDR3: CASSPRGTHQPQHF. The CDR3 nucleotides read TGTGCCAGCAGCCCACGGGGGACCCATCAGCCCCAGCATTTT. The chain uses TRBV5-8 and TRBJ1-5, with D maybe TRBD1 (5 bases). V lost 4 bases and J lost 5, with 13 bases in between. CDR1 is SGHTS, CDR2 YDEGEE, per germline. The CDR3 length is 14 residues.

This clone is a singleton in its sample. The chain links TRBV11-1 to TRBJ1-4, with 7 bases identical to TRBD1. The germline V gene has CDR1 SGHAT and CDR2 FQDESV (reference sequence). V lost 5 bases, J lost 5 bases, and 8 bases stayed unmatched. The CDR3 runs to 15 residues. The DNA of the CDR3 is TGTGCCAGCAGCGGGGGGACAGATACAAATGAAAAACTGTTTTTT. As protein: CASSGGTDTNEKLFF.

The chain couples TRBV28 to TRBJ2-6; 8 positions match TRBD1. CDR3 length equals 18 residues. With V trimmed by 7 bases and J by 2 bases, 13 bases remained unmatched. Germline CDR1 reads MDHEN; CDR2 reads SYDVKM. The CDR3 sequence: CASTLRTGNPTGANVLTF. CDR3 nucleotide sequence: TGTGCCAGCACCCTACGGACAGGGAATCCTACTGGGGCCAACGTCCTGACTTTC.

V is TRBV28 and J is TRBJ1-6, with D possibly matching TRBD1 (6 bases). The germline V gene encodes CDR1 MDHEN and CDR2 SYDVKM. The CDR3 has 13 residues. V lost 8 bases, J lost 10 bases, and 15 bases lay in between. CDR3 sequence: CASGNRVKSPLHF. CDR3 sequence (DNA): TGTGCCAGCGGAAACAGGGTTAAGTCACCCCTCCACTTT.

The V call is TRBV7-9, the J call TRBJ1-5, with a tentative D call TRBD1 (5 bases). There are 12 residues in the CDR3. Looked up from germline, CDR1 is SEHNR and CDR2 is FQNEAQ (reference sequence). V gave up 7 bases and J gave up 7 bases, with 11 bases separating them. CDR3 coding DNA: TGTGCCAGCACCCTGGAGGGGCAGCCCCAGCATTTT. This gives the protein CASTLEGQPQHF.

The rearrangement uses TRBV7-9 and TRBJ1-1; the D gene is possibly TRBD1 (5 bases). This CDR3 is 14 amino acids long. V dropped 1 base and J dropped 5 bases, with 11 bases sitting between them. The germline gives CDR1 SEHNR, CDR2 FQNEAQ (reference sequence). CDR3 sequence: CASSLGGIATEAFF. The CDR3 nucleotides read TGTGCCAGCAGCTTAGGGGGCATTGCGACTGAAGCTTTCTTT.